This is a list of T cell receptor beta chains from one sample in a study of blood T cell repertoires in COVID-19. The assay was immunoSEQ multiplex PCR, and TCRdb's table has in-frame clones only and misses some. In the table there are about 70,000 clones, approximately 86% of which are singletons. Sequences were obtained from peripheral blood. All receptors come from a human donor in a cohort sampled during active COVID-19. Both conserved end residues are part of each CDR3.

v_call: TRBV5-1; j_call: TRBJ1-2; cdr3_aa: CASSSGTGSFYNYGYTF
v_call: TRBV5-4; j_call: TRBJ2-1; cdr3_aa: CASSSRLVEQFF
v_call: TRBV12-3/TRBV12-4; j_call: TRBJ1-2; cdr3_aa: CASTDRTNYGYTF
v_call: TRBV14; j_call: TRBJ1-1; cdr3_aa: CASSLTGLNTEAFF
v_call: TRBV11-1; j_call: TRBJ2-5; cdr3_aa: CASSQLAGAEETQYF
v_call: TRBV18; j_call: TRBJ2-3; cdr3_aa: CASSTQDGLAGPDTQYF
v_call: TRBV27; j_call: TRBJ1-2; cdr3_aa: CASSFGQNSNYGYTF
v_call: TRBV2; j_call: TRBJ2-1; cdr3_aa: CASSEASGGVYNEQFF
v_call: TRBV6-5; j_call: TRBJ1-5; cdr3_aa: CASSYSIEGNQPQHF
v_call: TRBV7-9; j_call: TRBJ1-1; cdr3_aa: CASSSTRANTEAFF
v_call: TRBV3-1/TRBV3-2; j_call: TRBJ1-5; cdr3_aa: CASSQTGLNQPQHF
v_call: TRBV29-1; j_call: TRBJ2-1; cdr3_aa: CSVAGTVSWLNSYNEQFF
v_call: TRBV5-1; j_call: TRBJ2-2; cdr3_aa: CASSSRGSLNTGELFF
v_call: TRBV10-3; j_call: TRBJ2-7; cdr3_aa: CAISNRGGLAGLYEQYF
v_call: TRBV5-4; j_call: TRBJ2-5; cdr3_aa: CASSLKRDRVSQETQYF
v_call: TRBV14; j_call: TRBJ2-1; cdr3_aa: CASSRTTTGRNEQFF
v_call: TRBV5-4; j_call: TRBJ2-2; cdr3_aa: CASSSDRSTGELFF
v_call: TRBV30; j_call: TRBJ1-6; cdr3_aa: CAWRLAGSSYNSPLHF
v_call: TRBV3-1/TRBV3-2; j_call: TRBJ2-2; cdr3_aa: CASSQVPGGPVGELFF
v_call: TRBV12-3/TRBV12-4; j_call: TRBJ2-1; cdr3_aa: CASSAKNEQFF
v_call: TRBV18; j_call: TRBJ1-4; cdr3_aa: CASSPNGRAATNEKLFF
v_call: TRBV2; j_call: TRBJ1-4; cdr3_aa: CASSDLFGTGYEKLFF
v_call: TRBV3-1/TRBV3-2; j_call: TRBJ1-5; cdr3_aa: CASSQDLISRPQHF
v_call: TRBV7-7; j_call: TRBJ2-2; cdr3_aa: CASTHRGSGNTGELFF
v_call: TRBV5-4; j_call: TRBJ2-7; cdr3_aa: CASSLLAGGPGEQYF
v_call: TRBV7-2; j_call: TRBJ2-3; cdr3_aa: CASSLRSSGGVDTQYF
v_call: TRBV5-6; j_call: TRBJ1-5; cdr3_aa: CASSNGGGGNQPQHF
v_call: TRBV5-1; j_call: TRBJ2-2; cdr3_aa: CASSLQGNTGELFF
v_call: TRBV27; j_call: TRBJ1-1; cdr3_aa: CASSLEGRGKNTEAFF
v_call: TRBV9; j_call: TRBJ1-2; cdr3_aa: CASSPRDRSSYGYTF
v_call: TRBV3-1/TRBV3-2; j_call: TRBJ2-5; cdr3_aa: CASSKGVSGRQETQYF
v_call: TRBV6-4; j_call: TRBJ1-2; cdr3_aa: CASRGQGAGYGYTF
v_call: TRBV10-2; j_call: TRBJ2-4; cdr3_aa: CASLGTHTSTAKNIQYF
v_call: TRBV5-1; j_call: TRBJ1-4; cdr3_aa: CASSAGQGAGEKLFF
v_call: TRBV6-5; j_call: TRBJ2-3; cdr3_aa: CASSRGQGATDTQYF